This T cell receptor (beta chain) was recorded in a study of tumor-infiltrating lymphocytes in oesophageal squamous cell carcinoma. V trimming: 5 bases; J trimming: 12 bases; junction bases outside the gene matches: 13. Germline values: CDR1 SGHTA, CDR2 FQGTGA. The length of the CDR3 is 14 residues. Using its own MiXCR run on the PCR reads, TCRdb lists one record per CDR3 protein. The sample includes 15,000 or so distinct CDR3 sequences, 58% of them seen just once. The specimen was esophageal tumor tissue. The chain joins TRBV7-3 to TRBJ2-3, with 8 bases matching TRBD1. The TCR was taken from a female donor with esophageal squamous cell carcinoma. The CDR3 here is CASSLTGDGEIQYF. Written as DNA, the CDR3 is TGTGCCAGCAGCCTGACAGGGGACGGGGAGATCCAGTATTTT.